One T cell receptor beta chain is described in this entry. The V and J ends lost 7 bases and 0 bases, in that order; junction bases with no gene match: 5. CDR3 length: 16 amino acids. CDR1 is MDHEN, CDR2 SYDVKM, per germline. The protocol was immunoSEQ multiplex PCR, while the TCRdb copy is restricted to in-frame clones and leaves out a portion. The sample holds approximately 60,000 clones, roughly 88% seen once. This sample is drawn from a study of T cells in localized non-small cell lung cancer. The source of this sequence is a woman aged 35-75 years with stage I lung adenocarcinoma. This chain connects TRBV28 to TRBJ2-6; 8 nucleotides agree with TRBD1. The specimen comprised peripheral blood, sampled before any cancer treatment. CDR3 nucleotides: TGTGCCAGCACCTCAGGGGGCGCCTCTGGGGCCAACGTCCTGACTTTC. It yields the protein CASTSGGASGANVLTF.